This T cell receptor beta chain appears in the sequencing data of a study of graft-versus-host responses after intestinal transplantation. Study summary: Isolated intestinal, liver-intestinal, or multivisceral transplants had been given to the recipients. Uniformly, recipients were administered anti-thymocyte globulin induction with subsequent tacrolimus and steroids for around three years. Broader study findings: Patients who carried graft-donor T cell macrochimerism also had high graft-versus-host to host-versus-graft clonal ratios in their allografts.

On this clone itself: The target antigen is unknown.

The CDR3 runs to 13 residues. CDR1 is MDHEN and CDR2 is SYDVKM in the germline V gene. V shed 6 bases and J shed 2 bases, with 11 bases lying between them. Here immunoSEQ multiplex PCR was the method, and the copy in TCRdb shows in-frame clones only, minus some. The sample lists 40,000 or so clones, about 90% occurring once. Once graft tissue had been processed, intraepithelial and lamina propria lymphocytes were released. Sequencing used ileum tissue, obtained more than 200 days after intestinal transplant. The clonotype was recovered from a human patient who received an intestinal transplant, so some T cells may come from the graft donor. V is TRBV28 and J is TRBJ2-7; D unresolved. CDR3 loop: CASSPDTTYEQYF. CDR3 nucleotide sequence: TGTGCCAGCAGCCCCGACACAACCTACGAGCAGTACTTC.